This T cell receptor (beta chain) was retrieved from a study of CD8 T cells in ankylosing spondylitis. The CDR3 covers 16 residues. After removal of 0 bases from V and 4 bases from J, the junction contained 10 bases not matched to a gene. Germline loops: CDR1 DFQATT, CDR2 SNEGSKA (reference sequence). About this clonotype: Antigen: not known.

TCRdb independently ran MiXCR on the 5' RACE reads; one entry per CDR3 protein. The sample includes 650,000 to 800,000 distinct CDR3 sequences, 15% to 20% of them seen just once. Study observations and caveats: Blood from ankylosing spondylitis patients appeared to carry a characteristic roughly 8-variant TCR beta motif.

The sequenced sample was blood, either unsorted or a sorted T cell fraction (not recorded which). V is TRBV20-1 and J is TRBJ2-7; 9 bases are shared with TRBD1. This sequence was found in a male donor with ankylosing spondylitis. The DNA of the CDR3 is TGCAGTGCTAGAGATCTACGAGGGACAGGGTGGTACGAGCAGTACTTC. Translating it yields CSARDLRGTGWYEQYF.